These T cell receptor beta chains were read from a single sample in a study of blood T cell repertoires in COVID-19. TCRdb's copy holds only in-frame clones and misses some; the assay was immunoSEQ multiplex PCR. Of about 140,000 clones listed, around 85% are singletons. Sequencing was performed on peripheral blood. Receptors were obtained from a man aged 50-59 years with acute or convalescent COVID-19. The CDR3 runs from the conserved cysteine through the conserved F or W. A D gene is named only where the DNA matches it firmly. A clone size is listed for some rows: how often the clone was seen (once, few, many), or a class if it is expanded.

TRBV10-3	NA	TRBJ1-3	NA	TGTGCCATCAGTGAGTTCACGGTGTCAAACTCTGGAAACACCATATATTTT	CAISEFTVSNSGNTIYF
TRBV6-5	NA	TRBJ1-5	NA	TGTGCCAGCAAGGACTCGGTTTCTTATCAGCCCCAGCATTTT	CASKDSVSYQPQHF
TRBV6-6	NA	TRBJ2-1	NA	TGTGCCAGCAGTTACCCCGTAGTCGGCTACAATGAGCAGTTCTTC	CASSYPVVGYNEQFF
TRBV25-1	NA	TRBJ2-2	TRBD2	TGTGCCAGCAGTGCGTTTGCGGGAGCCGGGGAGCTGTTTTTT	CASSAFAGAGELFF
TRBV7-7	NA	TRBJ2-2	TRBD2	TGTGCTAGCAGTCCGGGAGGGGGGAACACCGGGGAGCTGTTTTTT	CASSPGGGNTGELFF
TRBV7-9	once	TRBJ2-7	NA	TGTGCCAGCAGCTCAACTTGGACTGGAGAGCAGTACTTC	CASSSTWTGEQYF
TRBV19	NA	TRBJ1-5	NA	TGTGCCAGTAGTATAGGAGGCCAGCCCCAGCATTTT	CASSIGGQPQHF
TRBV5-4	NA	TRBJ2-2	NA	TGTGCCAGCAGCTTGGGAGGGCGCTTTGTGACCGGGGAGCTGTTTTTT	CASSLGGRFVTGELFF
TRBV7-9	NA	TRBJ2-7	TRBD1	TGTGCCAGCAGCTCTGGGACAGAGGCCCTACCCTACGAGCAGTACTTC	CASSSGTEALPYEQYF
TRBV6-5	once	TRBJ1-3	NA	TGTGCCAGCAGTCAGTTGACTGGAAACACCATATATTTT	CASSQLTGNTIYF
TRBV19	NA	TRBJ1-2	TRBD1	TGTGCCAGTACTTCACCGACAGGGAATAGGCTGGGGGGCTACACCTTC	CASTSPTGNRLGGYTF
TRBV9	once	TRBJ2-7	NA	TGTGCCAGCAGCGTAGAGCCTAGCAGCCACGAGCAGTACTTC	CASSVEPSSHEQYF
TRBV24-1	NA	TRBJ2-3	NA	TGTGCCACCAGTGATCTGGACACTTACACAGATACGCAGTATTTT	CATSDLDTYTDTQYF
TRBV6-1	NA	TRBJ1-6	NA	TGTGCCAGCAGTGAGGAGGGACTTCTCAATTCACCCCTCCACTTT	CASSEEGLLNSPLHF
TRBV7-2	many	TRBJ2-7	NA	TGTGCCAGCAGCTTAGGCCTTGGAGGGTCTTTGGAGCAGTACTTC	CASSLGLGGSLEQYF
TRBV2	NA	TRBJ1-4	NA	TGTGCCAGCAGTGTGCGACAGACTAATGAAAAACTGTTTTTT	CASSVRQTNEKLFF
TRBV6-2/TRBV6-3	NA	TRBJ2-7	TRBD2	TGTGCCAGCAGTTACCACACTCGCACTAGCGGCAGCTCCTACGAGCAGTACTTC	CASSYHTRTSGSSYEQYF
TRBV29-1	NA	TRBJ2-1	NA	TGCAGCGAATTAGCCGGTAATGAGCAGTTCTTC	CSELAGNEQFF
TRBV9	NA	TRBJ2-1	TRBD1	TGTGCCAGCAGCACCGGGACAGAGAGGATCAATGAGCAGTTCTTC	CASSTGTERINEQFF
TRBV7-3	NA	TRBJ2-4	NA	TGTGCCAGCAGCTTAAAACCCCGCTTATCCGGGGAACACATTCAGTACTTC	CASSLKPRLSGEHIQYF
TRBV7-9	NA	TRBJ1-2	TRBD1	TGTGCCAGCAGTCACAGACAGGGGGCTTGGGGCTACACCTTC	CASSHRQGAWGYTF
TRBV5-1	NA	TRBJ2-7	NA	TGCGCCAGCAGCTTGGAACAGTTTTACGAGCAGTACTTC	CASSLEQFYEQYF